These 22 T cell receptor beta chains share one sample of origin, sequenced in a study of blood T cell repertoires in COVID-19. Data came from immunoSEQ multiplex PCR; TCRdb stores just in-frame clones and leaves some out. The sample has approximately 220,000 clones, just under 90% seen once. Source material: peripheral blood. The source is a man in his sixties who had recovered from COVID-19.

The chain links TRBV7-2 to TRBJ1-2; the D is unclear. V was pared by 4 bases and J by 5 bases, with 11 bases between. The CDR3 is made up of 13 amino acids. Per the germline V gene, CDR1 is SGHTA and CDR2 is FQGNSA. CDR3 bases: TGTGCCAGCAGCTCCTGGCCGGGGTATGGCTACACCTTC. This codes for CASSSWPGYGYTF.

This clone appeared a few times. The V gene is TRBV6-5, the J gene TRBJ2-5, with 13 bases identical to TRBD2. This CDR3 is 15 amino acids long. CDR1 MNHEY and CDR2 SVGAGI come from the germline V gene. With 9 bases clipped from V and 2 bases from J, the junction kept 6 bases outside the gene matches. The CDR3 DNA is TGTGCCAGTAGGACTAGCGGGAGTTGGCAAGAGACCCAGTACTTC. Translation: CASRTSGSWQETQYF.

The chain joins TRBV24-1 to TRBJ2-1; TRBD2 matches 8 bases. Germline CDR1 reads KGHDR; CDR2 reads SFDVKD. Trimming removed 5 bases from V and 8 bases from J; junction bases left unmatched: 7. The CDR3 runs to 14 residues. This chain's CDR3 is CATSAQFGGDEQFF. The CDR3 bases are TGTGCCACCAGTGCCCAATTCGGGGGGGATGAGCAGTTCTTC.

This rearrangement joins TRBV28 to TRBJ2-1; D is uncertain. This CDR3 is built from 11 residues. CDR1 and CDR2 (germline): MDHEN, SYDVKM. Trimming left V 7 bases short and J 10 bases short, with 11 bases between. The CDR3 DNA is TGTGCCAGCACCAATCCTCGGGAGCAGTTCTTC. It specifies CASTNPREQFF.

The chain employs TRBV5-8 and TRBJ2-1, with a weak D call TRBD1 (6 bases). The germline V gene encodes CDR1 SGHTS and CDR2 YDEGEE. The CDR3 has 13 amino acids. V lost 4 bases to trimming and J lost 6 bases, with 11 bases between them. The CDR3, as DNA: TGTGCCAGCAGCGGGGGCCAAAGCAATGAGCAGTTCTTC. It specifies CASSGGQSNEQFF. Full variable domain (rest looked up from reference TRBV5-8 and TRBJ2-1): EAGVTQSPTHLIKTRGQQATLRCSPISGHTSVYWYQQALGLGLQFLLWYDEGEERNRGNFPPRFSGRQFPNYSSELNVNALELEDSALYLCASSGGQSNEQFFGPGTRLTVL.

This clone was seen only once. The chain uses TRBV6-5 and TRBJ2-3; 7 nucleotides match TRBD2. The CDR3 spans 12 residues. Germline V lookup: CDR1 MNHEY, CDR2 SVGAGI. CDR3 sequence (DNA): TGTGCTGAGGGAGGGAATGGAGATACGCAGTATTTT. It codes for CAEGGNGDTQYF.

The chain employs TRBV4-1 and TRBJ1-1; 9 bases match TRBD1. This CDR3 spans 16 amino acids. Unmatched junction bases numbered 10, after V lost 4 bases and J lost 4 bases. The germline V gene encodes CDR1 MGHRA and CDR2 YSYEKL. CDR3 in DNA: TGCGCCAGCAGCCGCACCCGGGACAGGGAATTCACTGAAGCTTTCTTT. This encodes CASSRTRDREFTEAFF.

The chain joins TRBV19 to TRBJ1-3; D is ambiguous. This CDR3 is built from 12 residues. The germline CDR1 and CDR2 sequences are LNHDA and SQIVND (reference sequence). V lost 7 bases and J 0 bases, leaving 4 bases between the germline ends. The CDR3 loop reads CASTHSGNTIYF. For the CDR3, the DNA is TGTGCCAGTACCCACTCTGGAAACACCATATATTTT.

The chain is built from TRBV19 and TRBJ2-5, with 10 positions matching TRBD2. This CDR3 is 14 amino acids long. Germline V CDR1 and CDR2: LNHDA, SQIVND (reference sequence). Trimming removed 6 bases from V and 1 base from J; junction bases left unmatched: 2. The CDR3 DNA sequence: TGTGCCAGTAGGGCTAGCGGGAGCCAAGAGACCCAGTACTTC. Its translation is CASRASGSQETQYF.

The V gene is TRBV6-4, the J gene TRBJ1-5; D perhaps matches TRBD1 (6 bases). The CDR3 contains 17 residues. Germline V gene sequence: CDR1 MRHNA, CDR2 SNTAGT. V was pared by 8 bases and J by 0 bases, with 20 bases between. The CDR3 DNA reads TGTGCCAGCGCAGGGGCTGGGAGACGTAATAGCAATCAGCCCCAGCATTTT. Protein sequence: CASAGAGRRNSNQPQHF.

V and J are TRBV3-1 (or the pseudogene TRBV3-2) and TRBJ2-5, with TRBD1 matching 7 bases. With 2 bases clipped from V and 6 bases from J, the junction kept 15 bases outside the gene matches. The CDR3 has 17 residues. Germline V gives CDR1 LGHDT, CDR2 YNNKEL (reference sequence). CDR3 nucleotide sequence: TGTGCCAGCAGCCAAAAGGGCGGCACAGGGGTTACGAAGACCCAGTACTTC. Residues: CASSQKGGTGVTKTQYF.

The V call is TRBV27, the J call TRBJ2-7; TRBD1 matches at 10 bases. The V gene's germline CDR1 is MNHEY and CDR2 SMNVEV (reference sequence). The CDR3 has 14 residues. The J segment lost 6 bases and the V segment lost 5 bases, leaving 7 bases of the junction unmatched. The CDR3 nucleotides are TGTGCCAGCAGTCACCGGGACAGGGGTTCCGAGCAGTACTTC. Translated, it gives CASSHRDRGSEQYF.

The chain employs TRBV7-8 and TRBJ2-5; D unresolved. The CDR3 contains 15 residues. CDR1 is SGHVS and CDR2 is FQNEAQ in the germline V gene. The ends were cut back, 2 bases at V and 1 base at J, with 11 bases in the middle. CDR3 DNA: TGTGCCAGCAGCTTAATGGGCAGCCTCCAAGAGACCCAGTACTTC. It encodes CASSLMGSLQETQYF.

This clone was counted only a few times. The chain carries TRBV2 and TRBJ1-1; the match to TRBD1 covers 10 bases. CDR3 length: 13 amino acids. Trimming removed 8 bases from V and 1 base from J; junction bases left unmatched: 1. From germline, CDR1 is SNHLY and CDR2 FYNNEI. This CDR3 is CASDRGRNTEAFF. The CDR3 DNA sequence: TGTGCCAGCGACAGGGGGCGGAACACTGAAGCTTTCTTT.

This rearrangement joins TRBV7-3 to TRBJ2-5, with 7 bases fitting TRBD1. CDR1 and CDR2 (germline): SGHTA, FQGTGA. Trimming at V came to 6 bases and at J to 6 bases, leaving 10 bases not matched to a gene. CDR3 length: 14 amino acids. The CDR3 coding sequence is TGTGCCAGCAGTTCAAATCAGGGGGACAAGACCCAGTACTTC. Translation: CASSSNQGDKTQYF. The full variable domain, in which reference TRBV7-3 and TRBJ2-5 provide the parts outside the CDR3, is GAGVSQTPSNKVTEKGKYVELRCDPISGHTALYWYRQSLGQGPEFLIYFQGTGAADDSGLPNDRFFAVRPEGSVSTLKIQRTERGDSAVYLCASSSNQGDKTQYFGPGTRLLVL.

This clone was seen a few times. The chain combines TRBV7-7 with TRBJ2-1, with 10 bases matching TRBD2. CDR3 length: 16 residues. CDR1 and CDR2 from the germline V gene are SSHAT and FNYEAQ (reference sequence). V shed 5 bases, J shed 4 bases, and the junction held 8 bases outside the gene matches. The CDR3 reads CASSRSPSGGYNEQFF. In DNA form, the CDR3 reads TGTGCCAGCAGCCGGAGCCCTAGCGGGGGTTACAATGAGCAGTTCTTC.

This chain links TRBV5-1 with TRBJ1-6, with a tentative D call TRBD1 (6 bases). Trimming removed 6 bases at V and 6 bases at J, with 16 bases between. Germline loops: CDR1 SGHRS, CDR2 YFSETQ. This CDR3 is built from 15 residues. The chain's CDR3 is CASKAGGIGNSPLHF. For the CDR3, the DNA is TGCGCCAGCAAGGCGGGGGGCATCGGTAATTCACCCCTCCACTTT.

The chain uses TRBV21-1 and TRBJ1-4. TRBV21-1 has pseudogene status. This CDR3 is 13 amino acids long. The CDR3 DNA sequence: TGTGCCAGCAGCCCATTAGACGGGGAAAAACTGTTTTTT. Encoded protein: CASSPLDGEKLFF.

The sample holds a few counts of this clone. This chain joins TRBV2 and TRBJ2-2, with 11 bases fitting TRBD2. Germline trimming cut 6 bases from V and 6 bases from J; bases unmatched to any gene: 9. The CDR3 has 16 residues. Looked up from germline, CDR1 is SNHLY and CDR2 is FYNNEI. The DNA of the CDR3 is TGTGCCAGCAGGGAGACTAGCGGGATGTATGCCGGGGAGCTGTTTTTT. Protein product: CASRETSGMYAGELFF.

The genes are TRBV18 and TRBJ1-5, with 10 bases lining up with TRBD1. V shed 6 bases, J shed 6 bases, and the junction held 11 bases outside the gene matches. This CDR3 is 16 amino acids long. CDR1 is KGHSH, CDR2 LQKENI, per germline. The CDR3 nucleotides read TGTGCCAGCTCGCCTTCCGGGACAGGGGCGAGTCAGCCCCAGCATTTT. Its protein product is CASSPSGTGASQPQHF. The whole variable domain, filled in from reference TRBV18 and TRBJ1-5, reads NAGVMQNPRHLVRRRGQEARLRCSPMKGHSHVYWYRQLPEEGLKFMVYLQKENIIDESGMPKERFSAEFPKEGPSILRIQQVVRGDSAAYFCASSPSGTGASQPQHFGDGTRLSIL.

Concerning this clone: Being one base from a much bigger clone, this may be a read error. J is TRBJ1-1 and V is TRBV6-5; 8 bases agree with TRBD1. V was clipped by 6 bases and J by 1 base; unmatched bases: 1. Germline V gene data show CDR1 as MNHEY and CDR2 as SVGAGI. The CDR3 is 13 residues long. In DNA form, the CDR3 reads TGTGCCAGCAGCGGACAGGGGAACACTGAAGCTTTCTTT. This sequence encodes CASSGQGNTEAFF.

The genes are TRBV3-1 (or the pseudogene TRBV3-2) and TRBJ2-2; 12 bases align to TRBD2. Germline V CDR1 and CDR2: LGHDT, YNNKEL (reference sequence). Trimming took 4 bases from V and 1 from J; bases not matched to a gene: 4. The CDR3 has 17 amino acids. Written as DNA, the CDR3 is TGTGCCAGCAGCCGAAAGACTAGCGGGGGGAACACCGGGGAGCTGTTTTTT. Its translation: CASSRKTSGGNTGELFF.